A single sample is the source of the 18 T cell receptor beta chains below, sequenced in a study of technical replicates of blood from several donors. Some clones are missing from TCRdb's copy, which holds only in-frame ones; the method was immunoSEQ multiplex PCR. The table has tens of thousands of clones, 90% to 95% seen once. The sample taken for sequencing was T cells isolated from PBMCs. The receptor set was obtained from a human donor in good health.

This CDR3 is CASSQAGNNEKLFF. DNA of the CDR3: TGCGCCAGCAGCCAAGCGGGGAATAATGAAAAACTGTTTTTT. The V and J genes are TRBV4-1 and TRBJ1-4; D is unclear. Between the trimmed V and J ends, which lost 1 base and 4 bases, there was a span of 7 bases. This CDR3 is built from 14 residues. Germline V gene data show CDR1 as MGHRA and CDR2 as YSYEKL.

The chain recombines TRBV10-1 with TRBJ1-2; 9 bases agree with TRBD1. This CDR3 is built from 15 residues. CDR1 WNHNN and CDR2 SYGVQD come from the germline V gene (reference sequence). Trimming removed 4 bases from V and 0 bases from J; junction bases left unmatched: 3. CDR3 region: CASSAGTGPNYGYTF. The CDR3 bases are TGCGCCAGCAGTGCCGGGACAGGGCCTAACTATGGCTACACCTTC.

In nucleotides, the CDR3 is TGCGCCAGCAGCCAAGTGCGACAGTTGAACACTGAAGCTTTCTTT. Amino acid sequence: CASSQVRQLNTEAFF. The chain employs TRBV4-1 and TRBJ1-1; a weak D match, TRBD1 (5 bases). Germline V gene sequence: CDR1 MGHRA, CDR2 YSYEKL. V lost 1 base and J lost 0, with 9 bases in between. The CDR3 is 15 amino acids.

CDR3 sequence (DNA): TGTGCCAGCAGCTTAGGACTAGCGGGTTCCTACGAGCAGTACTTC. Amino acid sequence: CASSLGLAGSYEQYF. V and J are TRBV5-4 and TRBJ2-7; 11 bases line up with TRBD2. This CDR3 contains 15 residues. CDR1 and CDR2 from the germline V gene are SGHNT and YYREEE (reference sequence). J lost 1 base, V lost 2 bases, and 2 bases had no gene match.

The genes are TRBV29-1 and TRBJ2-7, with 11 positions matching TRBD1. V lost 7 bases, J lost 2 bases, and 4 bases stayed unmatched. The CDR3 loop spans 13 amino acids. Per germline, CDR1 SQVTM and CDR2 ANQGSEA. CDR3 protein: CSAGTGGTYEQYF. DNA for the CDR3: TGCAGCGCTGGGACAGGGGGGACCTACGAGCAGTACTTC.

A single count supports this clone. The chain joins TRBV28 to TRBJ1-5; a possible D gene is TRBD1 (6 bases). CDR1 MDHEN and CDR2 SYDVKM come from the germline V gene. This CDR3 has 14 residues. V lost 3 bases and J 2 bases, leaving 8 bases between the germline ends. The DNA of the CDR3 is TGTGCCAGCAGTTTGGGGGCTCGCAATCAGCCCCAGCATTTT. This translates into CASSLGARNQPQHF. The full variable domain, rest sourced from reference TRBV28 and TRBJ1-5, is DVKVTQSSRYLVKRTGEKVFLECVQDMDHENMFWYRQDPGLGLRLIYFSYDVKMKEKGDIPEGYSVSREKKERFSLILESASTNQTSMYLCASSLGARNQPQHFGDGTRLSIL.

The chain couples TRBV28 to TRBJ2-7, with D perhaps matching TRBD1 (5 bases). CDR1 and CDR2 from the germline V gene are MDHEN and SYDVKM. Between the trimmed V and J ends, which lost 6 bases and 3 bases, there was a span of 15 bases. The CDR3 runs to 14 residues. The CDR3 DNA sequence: TGTGCCAGCAGCGAAACCCACAGGATCTACGAGCAGTACTTC. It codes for CASSETHRIYEQYF.

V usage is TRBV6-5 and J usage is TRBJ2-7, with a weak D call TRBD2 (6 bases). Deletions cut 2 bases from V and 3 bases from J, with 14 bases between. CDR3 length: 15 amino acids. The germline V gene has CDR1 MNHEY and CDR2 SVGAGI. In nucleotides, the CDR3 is TGTGCCAGCAGTTACCCTAGTAGGGACTTCTACGAGCAGTACTTC. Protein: CASSYPSRDFYEQYF.

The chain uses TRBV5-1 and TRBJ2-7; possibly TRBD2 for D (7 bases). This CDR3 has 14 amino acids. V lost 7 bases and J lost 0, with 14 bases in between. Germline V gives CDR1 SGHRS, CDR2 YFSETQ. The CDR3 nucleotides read TGCGCCAGCGGGGGGGGCCTAAGCTCCTACGAGCAGTACTTC. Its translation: CASGGGLSSYEQYF. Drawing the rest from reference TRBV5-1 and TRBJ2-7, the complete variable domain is KAGVTQTPRYLIKTRGQQVTLSCSPISGHRSVSWYQQTPGQGLQFLFEYFSETQRNKGNFPGRFSGRQFSNSRSEMNVSTLELGDSALYLCASGGGLSSYEQYFGPGTRLTVT.

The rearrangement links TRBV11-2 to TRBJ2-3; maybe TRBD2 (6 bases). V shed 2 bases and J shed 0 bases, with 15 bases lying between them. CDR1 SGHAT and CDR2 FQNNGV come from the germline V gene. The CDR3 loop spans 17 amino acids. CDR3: CASSLYGGGASTDTQYF. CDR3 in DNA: TGTGCCAGCAGCTTATACGGAGGAGGGGCCAGCACAGATACGCAGTATTTT.

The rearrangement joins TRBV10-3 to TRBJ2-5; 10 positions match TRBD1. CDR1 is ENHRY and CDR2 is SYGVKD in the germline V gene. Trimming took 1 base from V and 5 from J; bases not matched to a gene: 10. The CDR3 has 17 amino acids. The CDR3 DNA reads TGTGCCATCAGTGAGTTTCTACCCGGGACAGGGGAGGAGACCCAGTACTTC. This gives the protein CAISEFLPGTGEETQYF.

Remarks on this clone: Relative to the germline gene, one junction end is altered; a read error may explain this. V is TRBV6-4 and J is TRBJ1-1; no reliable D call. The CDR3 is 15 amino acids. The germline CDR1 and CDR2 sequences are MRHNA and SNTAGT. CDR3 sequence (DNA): TGTGCCAGCAGCGACTCGGGAGACTCGAACACTGAAGCTTTCTTT. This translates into CASSDSGDSNTEAFF.

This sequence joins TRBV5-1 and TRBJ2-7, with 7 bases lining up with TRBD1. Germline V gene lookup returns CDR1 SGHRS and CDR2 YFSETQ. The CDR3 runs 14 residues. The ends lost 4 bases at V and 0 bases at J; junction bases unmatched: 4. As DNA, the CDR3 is TGCGCCAGCAGCGCGGACAGGAACTCCTACGAGCAGTACTTC. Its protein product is CASSADRNSYEQYF.

CDR3: CASSSPLQINTGELFF. CDR3 coding DNA: TGTGCCAGCAGTTCCCCATTACAGATAAACACCGGGGAGCTGTTTTTT. This chain links TRBV27 with TRBJ2-2; D uncertain. There are 16 residues in the CDR3. V was clipped by 4 bases and J by 2 bases, with 14 bases between them. Germline CDR1 is MNHEY and CDR2 is SMNVEV (reference sequence).

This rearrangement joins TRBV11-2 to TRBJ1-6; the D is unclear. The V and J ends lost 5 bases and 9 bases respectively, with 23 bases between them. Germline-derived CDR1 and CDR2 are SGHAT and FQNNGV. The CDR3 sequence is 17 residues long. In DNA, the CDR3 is TGTGCCAGCAGCCCTCAGCGCAGCCCCACCGCGTCTTCACCCCTCCACTTT. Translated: CASSPQRSPTASSPLHF.

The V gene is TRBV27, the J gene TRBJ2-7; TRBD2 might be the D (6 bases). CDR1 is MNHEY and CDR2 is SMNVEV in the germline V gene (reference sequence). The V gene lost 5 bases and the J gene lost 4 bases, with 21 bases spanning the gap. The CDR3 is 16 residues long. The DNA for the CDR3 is TGTGCCAGCAGTCCTTCCGGGCCCCACGGGGGTTACGAGCAGTACTTC. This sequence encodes CASSPSGPHGGYEQYF.

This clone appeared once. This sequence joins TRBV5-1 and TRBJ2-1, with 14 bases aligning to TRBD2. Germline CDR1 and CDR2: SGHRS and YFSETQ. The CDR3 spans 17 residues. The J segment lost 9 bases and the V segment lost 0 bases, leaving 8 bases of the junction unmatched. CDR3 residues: CASSLDGGLAGVGEQFF. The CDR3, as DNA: TGCGCCAGCAGCTTGGACGGGGGACTAGCGGGAGTCGGTGAGCAGTTCTTC.

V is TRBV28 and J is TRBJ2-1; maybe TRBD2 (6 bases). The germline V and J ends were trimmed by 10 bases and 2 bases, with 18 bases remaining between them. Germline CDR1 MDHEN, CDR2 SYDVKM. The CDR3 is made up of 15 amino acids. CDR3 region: CATQPSSAPYNEQFF. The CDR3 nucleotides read TGTGCCACCCAACCATCTAGCGCTCCCTACAATGAGCAGTTCTTC. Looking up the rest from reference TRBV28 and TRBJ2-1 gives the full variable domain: DVKVTQSSRYLVKRTGEKVFLECVQDMDHENMFWYRQDPGLGLRLIYFSYDVKMKEKGDIPEGYSVSREKKERFSLILESASTNQTSMYLCATQPSSAPYNEQFFGPGTRLTVL.